The 28 T cell receptor beta chains below were found in one sample sequenced in a study of blood T cells in healthy people across ages. A second about 7 to 11 cycle PCR used barcoded and J-beta primers. TCRdb redid the calling of the 5' RACE reads with MiXCR, one entry per CDR3 protein. The sample lists some 750,000 distinct CDR3 sequences; about a fifth were seen once. The sample was blood. The receptors were sampled from a man aged 70 or older in good health.

This clonotype has a count of ten or more. The chain couples TRBV7-2 to TRBJ1-1, with 9 bases identical to TRBD1. Germline CDR1 SGHTA, CDR2 FQGNSA. With 5 bases clipped from V and 1 base from J, the junction kept 5 bases outside the gene matches. This CDR3 spans 15 amino acids. This CDR3 is CASSPRTGENTEAFF. The CDR3 coding sequence is TGTGCCAGCAGCCCGAGGACAGGGGAGAACACTGAAGCTTTCTTT.

This clonotype was observed a few times. The gene calls are TRBV24-1 and TRBJ2-3; 9 bases align to TRBD1. CDR3 length: 14 residues. Germline values: CDR1 KGHDR, CDR2 SFDVKD. With V trimmed by 7 bases and J by 6 bases, 7 bases remained unmatched. The CDR3, as DNA: TGTGCCACCAGAGCGACAGGGGGGGGTGATACGCAGTATTTT. This sequence encodes CATRATGGGDTQYF.

This clonotype was seen only a few times. V and J are TRBV29-1 and TRBJ1-1, with TRBD1 matching over 8 bases. CDR3 length: 14 amino acids. The junction had 5 bases not matched to a gene; V was cut back by 4 bases and J by 1 base. Germline CDR1 reads SQVTM; CDR2 reads ANQGSEA. CDR3 loop: CSVGPGTGNTEAFF. CDR3 DNA sequence: TGCAGCGTTGGTCCCGGGACAGGGAACACTGAAGCTTTCTTT.

CDR3 nucleotides: TGCGCCAGCAGCTGGGGGGAAGGTAGCAATCAGCCCCAGCATTTT. It translates to CASSWGEGSNQPQHF. The chain recombines TRBV5-1 with TRBJ1-5, with TRBD1 as a possible D gene (5 bases). Germline V gene sequence: CDR1 SGHRS, CDR2 YFSETQ. The CDR3 spans 15 residues. Deletions cut 3 bases from V and 0 bases from J, with 10 bases between.

This clonotype has a handful of counts. The chain is built from TRBV18 and TRBJ2-1; 10 bases map to TRBD2. The CDR3 totals 14 residues. V trimming: 3 bases; J trimming: 8 bases; junction bases outside the gene matches: 4. Per the germline V gene, CDR1 is KGHSH and CDR2 is LQKENI. CDR3 sequence (DNA): TGTGCCAGCTCACCGGCTAGCGGGGGCGATGAGCAGTTCTTC. The encoded protein is CASSPASGGDEQFF.

The chain has TRBV29-1 and TRBJ2-1; 8 bases agree with TRBD2. Germline CDR1 and CDR2: SQVTM and ANQGSEA. The CDR3 length is 13 residues. Trimming removed 2 bases from V and 4 bases from J; junction bases left unmatched: 1. DNA of the CDR3: TGCAGCGTTGAAAGCGGGAGATACAATGAGCAGTTCTTC. Translating gives CSVESGRYNEQFF.

The chain has TRBV12-3 or TRBV12-4 and TRBJ1-1, with a tentative D call TRBD1 (5 bases). V lost 5 bases and J lost 7, with 14 bases in between. CDR3 size: 13 residues. CDR3 amino acids: CASSHRDGLEAFF. In DNA, the CDR3 is TGTGCCAGCAGTCACCGGGACGGCCTTGAAGCTTTCTTT.

This clonotype was counted between two and nine times. The CDR3 bases are TGCGCCAGCTCCTTCAGCGGGGGGTTCTCTAGCACAGATACGCAGTATTTT. As protein: CASSFSGGFSSTDTQYF. This rearrangement joins TRBV4-1 to TRBJ2-3, with TRBD2 matching over 9 bases. Trimming at V came to 8 bases and at J to 0 bases, leaving 12 bases not matched to a gene. CDR1 and CDR2 (germline): MGHRA, YSYEKL. The CDR3 length is 17 residues.

This clonotype was picked up many times. The chain joins TRBV24-1 to TRBJ2-1; 12 bases map to TRBD2. Per germline, CDR1 KGHDR and CDR2 SFDVKD. The CDR3 is made up of 16 amino acids. Trimming at V came to 3 bases and at J to 4 bases, leaving 3 bases not matched to a gene. This CDR3 reads CATSDPLAGGYNEQFF. Here the CDR3 DNA reads TGTGCCACCAGTGATCCACTAGCGGGGGGATACAATGAGCAGTTCTTC.

The chain carries TRBV7-2 and TRBJ1-4; tentative D call: TRBD1 (5 bases). This CDR3 contains 15 residues. Germline V gives CDR1 SGHTA, CDR2 FQGNSA. The V gene lost 5 bases and the J gene lost 7 bases, with 17 bases spanning the gap. CDR3 bases: TGTGCCAGCAGCCGAGTACGGGACCCGGGTGAAAAACTGTTTTTT. Protein sequence: CASSRVRDPGEKLFF.

This chain connects TRBV19 to TRBJ2-5; D possibly corresponds to TRBD1 (6 bases). This CDR3 has 15 residues. Trimming shortened V by 5 bases and J by 2 bases, and 15 bases separated the two germline ends. Germline loops: CDR1 LNHDA, CDR2 SQIVND (reference sequence). The CDR3 DNA is TGTGCCAGTAGTCAGGGGCCCATCTTTCAAGAGACCCAGTACTTC. It translates to CASSQGPIFQETQYF. Combining the CDR3 with reference TRBV19 and TRBJ2-5 gives the whole variable domain DGGITQSPKYLFRKEGQNVTLSCEQNLNHDAMYWYRQDPGQGLRLIYYSQIVNDFQKGDIAEGYSVSREKKESFPLTVTSAQKNPTAFYLCASSQGPIFQETQYFGPGTRLLVL.

This chain links TRBV12-3 or TRBV12-4 with TRBJ1-3; D gene uncertain. Trimming took 8 bases from V and 0 from J, leaving 5 bases between them. The CDR3 runs to 12 residues. CDR3 coding DNA: TGTGCCAGCCTATACTCTGGAAACACCATATATTTT. Residues: CASLYSGNTIYF.

This chain joins TRBV19 and TRBJ1-5; 7 nucleotides match TRBD1. From germline, CDR1 is LNHDA and CDR2 SQIVND (reference sequence). CDR3 length equals 15 residues. V was pared by 2 bases and J by 5 bases, with 6 bases of the junction left unmatched. The CDR3 loop is CASSIRKGADQPQHF. In nucleotides, the CDR3 is TGTGCCAGTAGTATAAGGAAGGGGGCAGATCAGCCCCAGCATTTT.

The V call is TRBV5-1, the J call TRBJ1-1; D is unclear. The CDR3 spans 14 residues. The germline V gene has CDR1 SGHRS and CDR2 YFSETQ. With 0 bases removed from V and 5 bases from J, the gap between germline ends came to 11 bases. This chain's CDR3 is CASSLEVRDTEAFF. CDR3 coding DNA: TGCGCCAGCAGCTTGGAGGTTAGGGATACTGAAGCTTTCTTT. Full variable domain (missing parts from reference TRBV5-1 and TRBJ1-1): KAGVTQTPRYLIKTRGQQVTLSCSPISGHRSVSWYQQTPGQGLQFLFEYFSETQRNKGNFPGRFSGRQFSNSRSEMNVSTLELGDSALYLCASSLEVRDTEAFFGQGTRLTVV.

Ten or more counts support this clonotype. The CDR3, as DNA: TGCAGCGTAAGAGGACAGTGGGAGACCCAGTACTTC. Its protein is CSVRGQWETQYF. The genes are TRBV29-1 and TRBJ2-5; a weak D match, TRBD1 (6 bases). The germline V gene has CDR1 SQVTM and CDR2 ANQGSEA. This CDR3 comprises 12 residues. The ends were cut back, 6 bases at V and 5 bases at J, with 13 bases in the middle.

This clonotype has only a few counts. This chain links TRBV12-3 or TRBV12-4 with TRBJ2-5; possible D gene TRBD1, 6 bases. The J call is uncertain, as TRBJ2-7 better fits the DNA end. This CDR3 has 12 residues. CDR3 DNA: TGTGCCAGCAGTTTTAGGGGGTACGAGCAGTACGTC. Encoded protein: CASSFRGYEQYV.

This chain links TRBV6-2 or TRBV6-3 with TRBJ2-7; the D gene is possibly TRBD1 (6 bases). Germline values: CDR1 MNHEY, CDR2 SVGEGT. V gave up 2 bases and J gave up 2 bases, with 13 bases separating them. The CDR3 is 15 residues long. In DNA form, the CDR3 reads TGTGCCAGCAGTTACGACCAGGGGAATCCCTACGAGCAGTACGTC. This gives the protein CASSYDQGNPYEQYV.

The rearrangement links TRBV6-2 or TRBV6-3 to TRBJ2-1; TRBD2 might be the D (6 bases). V shed 6 bases and J shed 7 bases, with 19 bases lying between them. The CDR3 runs to 15 residues. Looked up from germline, CDR1 is MNHEY and CDR2 is SVGEGT. The CDR3 spells CASSQLSGTQNEQFF. The CDR3 nucleotides read TGTGCCAGCAGCCAACTCTCTGGGACTCAAAATGAGCAGTTCTTC.

The table lists this clonotype with a few counts. The chain recombines TRBV27 with TRBJ2-7; D gene uncertain. V gave up 5 bases and J gave up 3 bases, with 14 bases separating them. There are 14 residues in the CDR3. Germline CDR1 is MNHEY and CDR2 is SMNVEV (reference sequence). The CDR3 region is CASSNPELRYEQYF. The CDR3 bases are TGTGCCAGCAGTAACCCCGAGCTCCGCTACGAGCAGTACTTC.

The J gene is TRBJ1-5, the V gene TRBV12-3 or TRBV12-4; 10 bases are shared with TRBD1. Trimming cost V 3 bases and J 6 bases; bases outside gene matches: 5. There are 15 residues in the CDR3. CDR3 coding DNA: TGTGCCAGCAGTTTCGCGGGACAGGGGTCTCAGCCCCAGCATTTT. The encoded protein is CASSFAGQGSQPQHF.

V and J are TRBV5-6 and TRBJ2-2; no clear D. The CDR3 totals 15 residues. Germline V CDR1 and CDR2: SGHDT, YYEEEE. V was trimmed by 1 base and J by 1 base, leaving 8 bases between them. This chain's CDR3 is CASSLIHLNTGELFF. Written as DNA, the CDR3 is TGTGCCAGCAGCTTGATACACCTGAACACCGGGGAGCTGTTTTTT.

J is TRBJ1-4 and V is TRBV19, with 7 bases fitting TRBD1. V lost 2 bases to trimming and J lost 3 bases; unmatched junction nucleotides: 9. CDR1 is LNHDA, CDR2 SQIVND, per germline (reference sequence). The CDR3 loop spans 17 amino acids. The CDR3, as DNA: TGTGCCAGTAGTATATCCGGGACAGCCGGGCCTAATGAAAAACTGTTTTTT. Its translation is CASSISGTAGPNEKLFF.

This clonotype was counted once. J is TRBJ1-2 and V is TRBV7-9, with TRBD1 as a possible D gene (5 bases). V shed 5 bases and J shed 8 bases, with 18 bases lying between them. The CDR3 runs to 14 residues. Germline CDR1 SEHNR, CDR2 FQNEAQ (reference sequence). CDR3 nucleotide sequence: TGTGCCAGCAGCCCCCTTACTAGGGGTGGAGGCTACACCTTC. Encoded protein: CASSPLTRGGGYTF.

The rearrangement joins TRBV29-1 to TRBJ1-1; D unclear. In germline, CDR1 is SQVTM, CDR2 ANQGSEA. This CDR3 region has 10 residues. Trimming took off 5 bases at V and 3 bases at J, with 4 bases between the two ends. The CDR3 sequence: CSVRYTEAFF. CDR3 bases: TGCAGCGTTCGGTACACTGAAGCTTTCTTT.

This sequence joins TRBV7-8 and TRBJ2-5; the D gene could be TRBD1 or TRBD2 (5 bases each). The germline V and J ends were trimmed by 5 bases and 5 bases, with 24 bases remaining between them. The CDR3 consists of 17 residues. CDR1 SGHVS and CDR2 FQNEAQ come from the germline V gene. The CDR3 sequence is CASSAHSGTVNSETQYF. The CDR3 bases are TGTGCCAGCAGCGCCCACTCCGGGACGGTGAATTCTGAGACCCAGTACTTC.

The chain combines TRBV7-9 with TRBJ2-5; maybe TRBD2 (6 bases). The DNA end lines up better with TRBJ2-7; the J call may be wrong. Germline CDR1 is SEHNR and CDR2 is FQNEAQ (reference sequence). The CDR3 has 14 residues. The CDR3 region is CASSPGRTTYEQYF. Here the CDR3 DNA reads TGTGCCAGCAGCCCCGGACGGACTACCTACGAGCAGTACTTC.

This chain uses TRBV3-1 with TRBJ1-1, with D tentatively TRBD1 (5 bases). The CDR3 is 14 residues long. Per the germline V gene, CDR1 is LGHDT and CDR2 is YNNKEL (reference sequence). V was shortened by 3 bases and J by 4 bases, with 12 bases between the two germline ends. The CDR3 coding sequence is TGTGCCAGCAGCCAGGTAGGGGTTGGCACTGAAGCTTTCTTT. Its translation: CASSQVGVGTEAFF.

CDR3 amino acids: CASSESKGWEAFF. The DNA for the CDR3 is TGTGCCAGCAGTGAAAGTAAGGGCTGGGAAGCTTTCTTT. V and J are TRBV2 and TRBJ1-1, with unresolved D. Germline CDR1 is SNHLY and CDR2 is FYNNEI. V shed 2 bases and J shed 8 bases, with 12 bases lying between them. This CDR3 region has 13 residues. Full variable domain (outside the CDR3, taken from reference TRBV2 and TRBJ1-1): EPEVTQTPSHQVTQMGQEVILRCVPISNHLYFYWYRQILGQKVEFLVSFYNNEISEKSEIFDDQFSVERPDGSNFTLKIRSTKLEDSAMYFCASSESKGWEAFFGQGTRLTVV.